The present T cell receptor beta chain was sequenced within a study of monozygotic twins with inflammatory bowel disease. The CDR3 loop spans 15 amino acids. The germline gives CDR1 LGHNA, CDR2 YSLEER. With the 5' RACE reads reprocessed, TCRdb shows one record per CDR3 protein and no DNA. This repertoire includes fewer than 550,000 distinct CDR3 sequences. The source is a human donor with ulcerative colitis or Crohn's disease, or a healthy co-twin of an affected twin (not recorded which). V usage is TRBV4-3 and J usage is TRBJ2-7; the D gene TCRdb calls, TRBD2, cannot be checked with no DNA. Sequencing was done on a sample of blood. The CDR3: CASSQEVAGGYEQYF.